Listed below are T cell receptor beta chains from one sample, sequenced in a study of cytomegalovirus exposure and HLA in healthy donors. Some clones are missing from TCRdb's copy, which holds only in-frame ones; the method was immunoSEQ multiplex PCR. The data contain around 160,000 clones, 80% to 90% of them singletons. The sequencing input was PBMCs. The receptors originated from a man aged 18 to 29 in good health and CMV-seropositive. The CDR3 runs from the conserved cysteine through the conserved F or W. D genes are given only for firm matches. Some rows mark clone size as missing; the rest say once, few, many or name a class of expanded clone.

d_call j_call v_call clone_size cdr3_aa cdr3_nt
TRBD1 TRBJ2-7 TRBV5-1 NA CASRPGQGLYEQYF TGCGCCAGCCGACCGGGACAGGGGTTATACGAGCAGTACTTC
TRBD1 TRBJ2-1 TRBV7-8 NA CASSLAGQGAVYGEQFF TGTGCCAGCAGCTTAGCAGGACAGGGGGCGGTTTACGGTGAGCAGTTCTTC
NA TRBJ2-1 TRBV7-9 NA CASSLSVSYNEQFF TGTGCCAGCAGCTTAAGTGTCAGTTACAATGAGCAGTTCTTC
TRBD2 TRBJ2-1 TRBV30 NA CAWSSSGTSGINEQFF TGTGCCTGGAGTTCCTCCGGGACTAGCGGGATAAATGAGCAGTTCTTC
TRBD1 TRBJ2-7 TRBV11-2 NA CASSEDRAYEQYF TGTGCCAGCAGCGAGGACAGGGCCTACGAGCAGTACTTC
NA TRBJ1-1 TRBV5-1 NA CASSLGHIPTEAFF TGCGCCAGCAGCTTGGGACATATTCCCACTGAAGCTTTCTTT
NA TRBJ1-1 TRBV5-4 NA CAAGGGTEAFF TGTGCCGCGGGCGGTGGCACTGAAGCTTTCTTT
NA TRBJ1-2 TRBV6-1 NA CASVGGRGNYGYTF TGTGCCAGCGTGGGGGGGCGGGGTAACTATGGCTACACCTTC
NA TRBJ2-7 TRBV18 once CASSLDRSSYEQYF TGTGCCAGCTCACTGGATCGGAGCTCCTACGAGCAGTACTTC
NA TRBJ2-7 TRBV6-1 NA CASSETIGISYEQYF TGTGCCAGCAGTGAAACTATTGGCATTTCCTACGAGCAGTACTTC
NA TRBJ2-7 TRBV7-9 NA CASSPTGFGSYEQYF TGTGCCAGCAGTCCGACGGGTTTTGGGTCCTACGAGCAGTACTTC
TRBD1 TRBJ2-7 TRBV4-3 NA CASSRIRDRIYYEQYF TGCGCCAGCAGCCGAATCCGGGACAGGATTTACTACGAGCAGTACTTC
TRBD1 TRBJ2-2 TRBV7-3 NA CASSLNPGGNTGELFF TGTGCCAGCAGCTTAAATCCAGGGGGGAACACCGGGGAGCTGTTTTTT
TRBD1 TRBJ1-6 TRBV5-1 NA CASSARTGDNSPLHF TGCGCCAGCAGCGCCCGGACAGGGGATAATTCACCCCTCCACTTT
NA TRBJ2-5 TRBV7-2 NA CASSPLSGNSQTQYF TGTGCCAGCAGCCCGCTCAGCGGCAACTCTCAGACCCAGTACTTC
NA TRBJ1-1 TRBV19 few CASSMQVQNTEAFF TGTGCCAGTAGTATGCAGGTCCAGAACACTGAAGCTTTCTTT
NA TRBJ1-6 TRBV7-2 NA CASSSPGGGNSPLHF TGTGCCAGCAGCTCCCCGGGAGGAGGGAATTCACCCCTCCACTTT
NA TRBJ1-3 TRBV18 NA CASSPEFVGNTIYF TGTGCCAGCTCACCAGAGTTTGTTGGAAACACCATATATTTT
TRBD2 TRBJ2-5 TRBV5-1 NA CASSLAPSGGRQETQYF TGCGCCAGCAGCTTGGCTCCTAGCGGGGGGCGGCAAGAGACCCAGTACTTC
NA TRBJ2-3 TRBV7-3 NA CASSITREDTQYF TGTGCCAGCAGCATAACTAGGGAGGATACGCAGTATTTT
TRBD2 TRBJ2-1 TRBV7-7 NA CASSPTSGTYNEQFF TGTGCTAGCAGCCCAACTAGCGGAACCTACAATGAGCAGTTCTTC
TRBD1 TRBJ1-6 TRBV27 NA CASSSPGGNSPLHF TGTGCCAGCAGTTCTCCAGGGGGAAATTCACCCCTCCACTTT
TRBD2 TRBJ2-1 TRBV7-6 NA CASSLAGRGGIYNEQFF TGTGCCAGCAGCTTAGCGGGGCGGGGGGGGATCTACAATGAGCAGTTCTTC